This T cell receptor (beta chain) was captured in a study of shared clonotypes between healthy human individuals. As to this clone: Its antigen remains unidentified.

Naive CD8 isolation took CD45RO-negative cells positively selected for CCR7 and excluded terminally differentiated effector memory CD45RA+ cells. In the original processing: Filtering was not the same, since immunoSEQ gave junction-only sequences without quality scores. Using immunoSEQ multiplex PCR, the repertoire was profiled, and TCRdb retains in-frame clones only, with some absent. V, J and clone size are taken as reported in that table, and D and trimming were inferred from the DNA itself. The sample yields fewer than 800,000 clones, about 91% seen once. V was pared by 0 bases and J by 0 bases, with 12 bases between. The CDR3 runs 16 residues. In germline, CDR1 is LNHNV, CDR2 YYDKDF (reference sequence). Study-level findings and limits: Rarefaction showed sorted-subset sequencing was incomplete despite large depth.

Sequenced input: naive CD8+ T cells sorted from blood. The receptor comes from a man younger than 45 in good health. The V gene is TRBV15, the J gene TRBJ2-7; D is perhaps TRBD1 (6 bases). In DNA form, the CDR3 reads TGTGCCACCAGCAGAGAAAGGGGGTCTAGCTCCTACGAGCAGTACTTC. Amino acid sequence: CATSRERGSSSYEQYF.